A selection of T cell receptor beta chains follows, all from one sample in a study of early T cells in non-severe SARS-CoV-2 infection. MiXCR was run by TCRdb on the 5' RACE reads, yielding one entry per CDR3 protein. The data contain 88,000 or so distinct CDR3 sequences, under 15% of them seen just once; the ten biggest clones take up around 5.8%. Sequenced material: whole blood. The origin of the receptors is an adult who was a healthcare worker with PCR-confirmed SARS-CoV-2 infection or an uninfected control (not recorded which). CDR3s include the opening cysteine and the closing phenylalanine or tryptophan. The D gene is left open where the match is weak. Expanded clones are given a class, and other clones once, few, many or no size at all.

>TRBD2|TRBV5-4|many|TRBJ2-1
CATTPTSGNDEQFF
TGTGCCACCACCCCGACCAGCGGGAACGATGAGCAGTTCTTC
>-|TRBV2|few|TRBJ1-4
CASMQGLNEKLFF
TGTGCCAGCATGCAGGGTCTTAATGAAAAACTGTTTTTT
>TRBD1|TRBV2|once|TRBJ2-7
CASSNRGSNEQYF
TGTGCCAGCAGTAACAGGGGGTCGAACGAGCAGTACTTC
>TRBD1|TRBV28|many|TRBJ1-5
CASSIGQGPQPQHF
TGTGCCAGCAGTATAGGACAGGGACCACAGCCCCAGCATTTT
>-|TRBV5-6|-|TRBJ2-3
CASSWTSTDTQYF
TGTGCCAGCAGCTGGACGAGCACAGATACGCAGTATTTT
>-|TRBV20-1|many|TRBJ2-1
CSASTLMGRLNEQFF
TGCAGTGCTAGTACCCTCATGGGGCGGCTCAATGAGCAGTTCTTC
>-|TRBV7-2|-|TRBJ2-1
CASSLGFPYNEQFF
TGTGCCAGCAGCTTAGGTTTTCCATACAATGAGCAGTTCTTC
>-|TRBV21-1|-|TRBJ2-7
CASSKGTGTVSLEQYF
TGTGCCAGCAGCAAAGGCACCGGGACAGTTTCCCTCGAGCAGTACTTC
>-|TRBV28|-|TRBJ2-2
CASSPATGELFF
TGTGCCAGCAGCCCTGCCACCGGGGAGCTGTTTTTT
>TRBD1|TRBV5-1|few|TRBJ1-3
CASSLTGTGEDTIYF
TGCGCCAGCAGCTTAACCGGGACAGGGGAAGACACCATATATTTT
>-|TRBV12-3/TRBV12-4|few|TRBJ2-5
CASSQRGLHGETQYF
TGTGCCAGTTCCCAGAGAGGCCTGCATGGGGAGACCCAGTACTTC
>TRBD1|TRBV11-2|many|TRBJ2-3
CASSLDRGSTDTQYF
TGTGCCAGCAGCTTAGACAGGGGGAGCACAGATACGCAGTATTTT
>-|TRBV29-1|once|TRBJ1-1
CSVDLQKAFF
TGCAGCGTTGATTTACAGAAAGCTTTCTTT
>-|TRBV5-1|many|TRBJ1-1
CASSWGVNTEAFF
TGCGCCAGCAGCTGGGGGGTGAACACTGAAGCTTTCTTT
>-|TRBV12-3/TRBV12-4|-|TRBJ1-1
CASSSSRVTAFF
TGTGCCAGCAGTTCCTCCAGGGTAACAGCTTTCTTT
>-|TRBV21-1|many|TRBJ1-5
CASSKLRQRNQPQHF
TGTGCCAGCAGCAAACTACGACAGCGCAATCAGCCCCAGCATTTT
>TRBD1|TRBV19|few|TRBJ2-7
CASSDRGYEQYF
TGTGCCAGTAGCGACAGGGGATACGAGCAGTACTTC
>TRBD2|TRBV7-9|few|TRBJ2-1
CASSRTLAGVYNEQFF
TGTGCCAGCAGCCGTACGCTAGCGGGAGTCTACAATGAGCAGTTCTTC
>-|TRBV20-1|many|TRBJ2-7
CSARDLRTGGSYEQYF
TGCAGTGCTAGAGATCTTAGGACTGGGGGATCCTACGAGCAGTACTTC
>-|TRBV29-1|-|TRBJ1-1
CSVAMNTEAFF
TGCAGCGTCGCTATGAACACTGAAGCTTTCTTT
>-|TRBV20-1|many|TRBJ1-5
CSARDLVSNNQPQHF
TGCAGTGCTAGAGATCTGGTTAGCAACAATCAGCCCCAGCATTTT
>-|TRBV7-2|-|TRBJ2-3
CATAYGSGGDTQYF
TGTGCCACCGCGTACGGGAGTGGAGGAGATACGCAGTATTTT
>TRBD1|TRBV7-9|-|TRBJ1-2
CASSPQGARGYTF
TGTGCCAGCAGCCCACAGGGGGCGCGGGGCTACACCTTC
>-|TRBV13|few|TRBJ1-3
CASSLGRGNTIYF
TGTGCCAGCAGCCTCGGCCGGGGAAACACCATATATTTT
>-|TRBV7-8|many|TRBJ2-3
CASSPGVSRTDTQYF
TGTGCCAGCAGTCCCGGGGTATCTAGGACAGATACGCAGTATTTT
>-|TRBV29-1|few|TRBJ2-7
CSVRTLFWEQYF
TGCAGCGTTCGGACTCTTTTCTGGGAGCAGTACTTC
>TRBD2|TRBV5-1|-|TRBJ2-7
CASSLSGLETEQYF
TGCGCCAGCAGCCTCTCGGGACTAGAAACCGAGCAGTACTTC
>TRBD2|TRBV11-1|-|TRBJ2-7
CASSLSGGSYEQYF
TGTGCCAGCAGCTTAAGCGGGGGCTCCTACGAGCAGTACTTC
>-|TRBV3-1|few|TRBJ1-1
CASSQDGVGFGNTEAFF
TGTGCCAGCAGCCAAGATGGGGTTGGGTTCGGCAACACTGAAGCTTTCTTT
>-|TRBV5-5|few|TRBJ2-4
CASSLHGNIQYF
TGTGCCAGCAGCCTTCACGGGAACATTCAGTACTTC
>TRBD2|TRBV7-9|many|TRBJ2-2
CASSPKRDRTGELFF
TGTGCCAGCAGCCCGAAGCGGGACCGGACCGGGGAGCTGTTTTTT
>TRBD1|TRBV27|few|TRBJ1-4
CASRIPGQGKLFF
TGTGCCAGCAGAATCCCGGGACAGGGGAAACTGTTTTTT
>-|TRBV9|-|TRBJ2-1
CASSPRWGSSYNEQFF
TGTGCCAGCAGCCCCCGGTGGGGGAGCTCCTACAATGAGCAGTTCTTC
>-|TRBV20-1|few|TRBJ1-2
CSARDPHFSARMDGYTF
TGCAGTGCTAGAGATCCCCATTTCTCGGCCAGGATGGATGGCTACACCTTC
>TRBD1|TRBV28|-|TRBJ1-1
CASSLPTGKDTEAFF
TGTGCCAGCAGTTTACCGACAGGGAAGGACACTGAAGCTTTCTTT
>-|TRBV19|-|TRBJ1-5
CASSFPHQPQHF
TGTGCCAGTAGTTTTCCTCATCAGCCCCAGCATTTT
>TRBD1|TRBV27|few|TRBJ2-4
CATLTGGRNIQYF
TGTGCCACCCTAACAGGGGGCAGGAACATTCAGTACTTC
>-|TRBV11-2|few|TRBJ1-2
CASSSYKLTGGGYTF
TGTGCCAGCAGCTCCTATAAACTTACAGGTGGTGGCTACACCTTC
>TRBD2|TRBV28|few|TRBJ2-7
CASSRGRFYEQYF
TGTGCCAGCAGTCGCGGGAGGTTTTACGAGCAGTACTTC
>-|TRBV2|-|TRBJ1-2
CASRGPSDGTGPNGYTF
TGTGCCAGCAGAGGCCCTTCGGACGGCACCGGCCCGAATGGCTACACCTTC
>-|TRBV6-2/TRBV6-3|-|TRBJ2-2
CASSYPGELFF
TGTGCCAGCAGTTACCCCGGGGAGCTGTTTTTT
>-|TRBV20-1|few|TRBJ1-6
CSASTASPLHF
TGCAGTGCATCGACAGCCTCACCCCTCCACTTT
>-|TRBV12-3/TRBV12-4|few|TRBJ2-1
CASSFRGDEQFF
TGTGCCAGCAGTTTCAGGGGGGATGAGCAGTTCTTC
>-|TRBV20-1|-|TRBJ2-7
CSARKAGHHSYEQYF
TGCAGTGCCCGGAAAGCGGGACACCATTCCTACGAGCAGTACTTC
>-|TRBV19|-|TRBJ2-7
CASSMASRYKGGYEQYF
TGTGCCAGTAGTATGGCCTCCCGATACAAGGGGGGCTACGAGCAGTACTTC
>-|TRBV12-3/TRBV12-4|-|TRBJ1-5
CASNLGQNQPQHF
TGTGCCAGCAACTTGGGGCAAAATCAGCCCCAGCATTTT
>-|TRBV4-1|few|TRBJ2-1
CASSHPGRVNEQFF
TGCGCCAGCAGCCATCCAGGTCGGGTCAATGAGCAGTTCTTC
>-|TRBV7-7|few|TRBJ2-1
CASGSGLGEQFF
TGTGCCAGCGGTTCAGGATTAGGGGAGCAGTTCTTC
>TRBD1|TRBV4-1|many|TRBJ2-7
CASSRAPGQGAYEQYF
TGCGCCAGCAGCCGAGCCCCGGGACAGGGGGCCTACGAGCAGTACTTC
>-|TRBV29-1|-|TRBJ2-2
CIARGGTGELFF
TGCATTGCCCGTGGGGGAACCGGGGAGCTGTTTTTT
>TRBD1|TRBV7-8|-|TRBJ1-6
CASSWDRRNSPLHF
TGTGCCAGCAGCTGGGACAGAAGGAATTCACCCCTCCACTTT